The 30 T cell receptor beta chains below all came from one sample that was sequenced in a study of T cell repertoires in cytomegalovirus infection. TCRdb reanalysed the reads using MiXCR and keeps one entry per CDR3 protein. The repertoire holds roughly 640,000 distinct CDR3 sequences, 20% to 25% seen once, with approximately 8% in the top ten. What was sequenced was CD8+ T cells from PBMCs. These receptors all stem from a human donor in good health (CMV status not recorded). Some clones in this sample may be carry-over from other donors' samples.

CDR3 nucleotides: TGTGCCAGTAGTATCCGGGACACAGAGCAGTACTTC. This encodes CASSIRDTEQYF. The rearrangement joins TRBV19 to TRBJ2-7; possible D gene TRBD1, 6 bases. Germline V gives CDR1 LNHDA, CDR2 SQIVND (reference sequence). The CDR3 extends over 12 amino acids. Deletions cut 3 bases from V and 7 bases from J, with 10 bases between.

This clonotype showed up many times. This CDR3 reads CASSTAGGENYGCTF. CDR3 coding DNA: TGTGCCAGCAGCACCGCCGGGGGGGAGAACTATGGGTGCACCTTC. The chain links TRBV7-9 to TRBJ1-2; tentatively, D is TRBD1 (5 bases). The CDR3 has 15 residues. Per germline, CDR1 SEHNR and CDR2 FQNEAQ (reference sequence). V lost 5 bases to trimming and J lost 13 bases, with 26 bases between them.

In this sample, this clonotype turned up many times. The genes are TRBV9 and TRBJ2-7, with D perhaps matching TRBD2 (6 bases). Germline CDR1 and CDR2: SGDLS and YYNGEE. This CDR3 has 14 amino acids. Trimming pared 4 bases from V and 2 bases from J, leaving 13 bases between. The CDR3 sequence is CASSPGTGAYEQYV. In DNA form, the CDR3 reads TGTGCCAGCAGCCCTGGGACTGGAGCCTACGAGCAGTACGTC.

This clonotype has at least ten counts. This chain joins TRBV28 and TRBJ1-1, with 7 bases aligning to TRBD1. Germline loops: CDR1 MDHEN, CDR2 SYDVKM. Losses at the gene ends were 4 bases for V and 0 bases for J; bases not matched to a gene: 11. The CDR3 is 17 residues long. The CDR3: CASSSPHQTGVNTEAFF. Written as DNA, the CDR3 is TGTGCCAGCAGTTCCCCCCATCAAACAGGGGTGAACACTGAAGCTTTCTTT.

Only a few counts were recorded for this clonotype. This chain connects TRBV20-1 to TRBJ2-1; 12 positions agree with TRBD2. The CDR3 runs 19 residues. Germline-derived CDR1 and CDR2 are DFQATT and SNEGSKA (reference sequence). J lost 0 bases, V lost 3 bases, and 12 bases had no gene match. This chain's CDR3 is CSASSYPSGGASSYNEQFF. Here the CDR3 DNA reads TGCAGTGCTAGTTCCTACCCTAGCGGGGGGGCGAGCTCCTACAATGAGCAGTTCTTC.

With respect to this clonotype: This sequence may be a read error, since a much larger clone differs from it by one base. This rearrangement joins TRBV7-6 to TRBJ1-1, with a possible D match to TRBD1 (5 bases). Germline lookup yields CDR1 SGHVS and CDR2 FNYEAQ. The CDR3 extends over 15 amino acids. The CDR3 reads CASNLRRGDTGEAFF. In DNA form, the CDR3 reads TGTGCCAGCAACTTACGGCGGGGGGATACCGGTGAAGCTTTCTTT.

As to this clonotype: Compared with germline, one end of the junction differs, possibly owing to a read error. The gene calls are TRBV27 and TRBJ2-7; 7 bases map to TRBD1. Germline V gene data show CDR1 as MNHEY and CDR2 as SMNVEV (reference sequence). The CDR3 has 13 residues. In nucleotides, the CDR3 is TGTGCCAACAGTATTAGGGACAGCTACGAGCAGTACTTC. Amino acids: CANSIRDSYEQYF.

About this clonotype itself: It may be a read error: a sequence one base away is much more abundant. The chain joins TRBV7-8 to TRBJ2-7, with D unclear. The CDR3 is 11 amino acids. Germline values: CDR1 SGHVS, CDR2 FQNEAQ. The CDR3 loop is CVSTDSYEQYF. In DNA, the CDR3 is TGTGTCAGCACCGACTCCTACGAGCAGTACTTC.

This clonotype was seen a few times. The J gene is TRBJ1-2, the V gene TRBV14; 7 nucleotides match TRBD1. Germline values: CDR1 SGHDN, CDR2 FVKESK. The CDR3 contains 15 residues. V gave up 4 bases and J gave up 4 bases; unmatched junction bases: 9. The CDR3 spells CASSPRQGIVYGYTF. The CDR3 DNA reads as TGTGCCAGCAGCCCCCGACAGGGAATCGTCTATGGCTACACCTTC.

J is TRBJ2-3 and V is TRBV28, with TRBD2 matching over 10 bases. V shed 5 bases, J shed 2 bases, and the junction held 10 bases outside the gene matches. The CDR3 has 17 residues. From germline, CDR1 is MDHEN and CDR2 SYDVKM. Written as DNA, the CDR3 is TGTGCCAGCAGTCCTCGCCTAGCGGGGGCCGTCACAGATACGCAGTATTTT. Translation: CASSPRLAGAVTDTQYF.

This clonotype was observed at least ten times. Here the CDR3 reads CASSSREGRSSYNEQFF. CDR3 in DNA: TGTGCCAGCAGCTCGCGTGAAGGGCGTAGTTCCTACAATGAGCAGTTCTTC. This chain uses TRBV11-3 with TRBJ2-1; D is undetermined. Germline loops: CDR1 SGHNT, CDR2 YENEEA. V lost 4 bases and J 1 base, leaving 17 bases between the germline ends. The CDR3 totals 17 residues.

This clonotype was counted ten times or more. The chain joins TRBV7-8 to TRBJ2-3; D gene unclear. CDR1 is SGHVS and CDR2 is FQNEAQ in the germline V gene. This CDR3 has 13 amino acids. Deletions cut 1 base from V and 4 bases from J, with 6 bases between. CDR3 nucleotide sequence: TGTGCCAGCAGCTTAGGCTACTCAGATACGCAGTATTTT. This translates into CASSLGYSDTQYF.

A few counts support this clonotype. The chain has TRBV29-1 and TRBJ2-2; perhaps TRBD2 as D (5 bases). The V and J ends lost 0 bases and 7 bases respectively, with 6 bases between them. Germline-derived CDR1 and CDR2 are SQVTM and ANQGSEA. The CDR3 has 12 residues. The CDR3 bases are TGCAGCGTTGAAGAGAGGGTCGGGGAGCTGTTTTTT. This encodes CSVEERVGELFF.

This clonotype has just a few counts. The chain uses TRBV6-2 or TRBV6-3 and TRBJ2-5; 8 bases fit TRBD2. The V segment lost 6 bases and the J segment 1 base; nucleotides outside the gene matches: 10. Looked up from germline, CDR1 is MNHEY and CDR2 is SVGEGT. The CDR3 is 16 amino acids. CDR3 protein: CASSSQGSGVQETQYF. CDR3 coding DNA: TGTGCCAGCAGCTCCCAGGGTAGCGGGGTCCAAGAGACCCAGTACTTC.

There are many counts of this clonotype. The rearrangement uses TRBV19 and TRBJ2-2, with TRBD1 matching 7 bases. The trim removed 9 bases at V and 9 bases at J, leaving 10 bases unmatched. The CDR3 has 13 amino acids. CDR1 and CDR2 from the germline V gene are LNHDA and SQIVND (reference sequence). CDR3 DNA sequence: TGTGCCAGCTGGGACAGCCATCACCGGGAGCTGTTTTTT. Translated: CASWDSHHRELFF.

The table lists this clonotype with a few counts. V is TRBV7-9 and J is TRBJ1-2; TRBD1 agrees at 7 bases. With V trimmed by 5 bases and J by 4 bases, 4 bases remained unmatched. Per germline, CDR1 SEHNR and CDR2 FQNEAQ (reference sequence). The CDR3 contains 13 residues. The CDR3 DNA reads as TGTGCCAGCAGCACTCGGACAGGCTATGGCTACACCTTC. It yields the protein CASSTRTGYGYTF.

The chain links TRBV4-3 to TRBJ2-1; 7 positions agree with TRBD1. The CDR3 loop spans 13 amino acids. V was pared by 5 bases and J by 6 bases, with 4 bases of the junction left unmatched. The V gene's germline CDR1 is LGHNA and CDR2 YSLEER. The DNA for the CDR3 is TGCGCCAGCAGCACCCGGGACAGCAATGAGCAGTTCTTC. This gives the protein CASSTRDSNEQFF.

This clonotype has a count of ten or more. The CDR3 bases are TGTGCCAGCAGCTGGACAGATAACTATGGCTACACCTTC. It is translated as CASSWTDNYGYTF. This chain uses TRBV7-9 with TRBJ1-2; D perhaps matches TRBD1 (6 bases). Trimming shortened V by 4 bases and J by 1 base, and 7 bases separated the two germline ends. Germline-derived CDR1 and CDR2 are SEHNR and FQNEAQ (reference sequence). This CDR3 is 13 amino acids long.

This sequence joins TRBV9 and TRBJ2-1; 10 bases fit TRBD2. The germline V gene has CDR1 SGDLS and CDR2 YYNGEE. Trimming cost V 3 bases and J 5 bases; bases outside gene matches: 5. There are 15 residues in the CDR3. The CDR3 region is CASSGILAGNNEQFF. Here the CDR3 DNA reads TGTGCCAGCAGCGGGATACTAGCGGGGAACAATGAGCAGTTCTTC.

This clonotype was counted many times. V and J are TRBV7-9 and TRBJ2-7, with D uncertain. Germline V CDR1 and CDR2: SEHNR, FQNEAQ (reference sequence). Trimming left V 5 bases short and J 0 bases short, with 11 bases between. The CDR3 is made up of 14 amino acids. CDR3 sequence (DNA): TGTGCCAGCAGCCCTCCAGCCGCCTCCTACGAGCAGTACTTC. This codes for CASSPPAASYEQYF.

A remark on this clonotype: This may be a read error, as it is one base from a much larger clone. The CDR3: CANKGRQGALLRAKNIQYF. The CDR3 nucleotides read TGTGCCAACAAAGGAAGACAGGGGGCCTTACTCCGGGCCAAAAACATTCAGTACTTC. The chain carries TRBV6-6 and TRBJ2-4; the match to TRBD1 covers 10 bases. Germline V CDR1 and CDR2: MNHNY, SVGAGI (reference sequence). This CDR3 contains 19 residues. Trimming at V came to 10 bases and at J to 1 base, leaving 19 bases not matched to a gene.

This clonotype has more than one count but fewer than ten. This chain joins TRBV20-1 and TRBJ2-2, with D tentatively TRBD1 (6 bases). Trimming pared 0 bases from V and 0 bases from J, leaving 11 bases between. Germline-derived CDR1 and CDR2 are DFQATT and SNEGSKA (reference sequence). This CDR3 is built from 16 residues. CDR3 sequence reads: CSARDLQGSNTGELFF. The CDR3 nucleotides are TGCAGTGCTAGAGATTTACAGGGCTCGAACACCGGGGAGCTGTTTTTT.

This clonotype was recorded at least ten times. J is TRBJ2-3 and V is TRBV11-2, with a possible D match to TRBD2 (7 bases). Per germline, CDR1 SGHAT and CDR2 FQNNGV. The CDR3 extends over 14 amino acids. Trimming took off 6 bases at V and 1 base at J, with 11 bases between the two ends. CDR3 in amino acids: CASRGGARTDTQYF. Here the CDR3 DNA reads TGTGCCAGCAGGGGGGGGGCCCGCACAGATACGCAGTATTTT.

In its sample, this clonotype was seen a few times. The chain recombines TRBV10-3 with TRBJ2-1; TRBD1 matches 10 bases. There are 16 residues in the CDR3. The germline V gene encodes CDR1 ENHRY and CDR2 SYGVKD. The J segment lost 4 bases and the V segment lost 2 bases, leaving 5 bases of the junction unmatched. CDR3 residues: CAISEPGQGTYNEQFF. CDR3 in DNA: TGTGCCATCAGTGAGCCGGGACAGGGGACATACAATGAGCAGTTCTTC.

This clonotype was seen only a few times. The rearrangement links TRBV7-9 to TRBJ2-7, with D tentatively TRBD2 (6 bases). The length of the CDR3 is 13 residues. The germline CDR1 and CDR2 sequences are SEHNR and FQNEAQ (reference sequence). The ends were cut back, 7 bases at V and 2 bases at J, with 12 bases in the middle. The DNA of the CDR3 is TGTGCCAGCACCCGGGGGTGGACCTACGAGCAGTACGTC. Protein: CASTRGWTYEQYV.

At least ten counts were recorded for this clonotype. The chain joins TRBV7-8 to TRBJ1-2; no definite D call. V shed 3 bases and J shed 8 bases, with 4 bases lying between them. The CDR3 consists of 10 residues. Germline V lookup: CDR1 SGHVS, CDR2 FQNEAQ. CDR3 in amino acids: CASSFEGYTF. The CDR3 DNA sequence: TGTGCCAGCAGCTTTGAGGGCTACACCTTC. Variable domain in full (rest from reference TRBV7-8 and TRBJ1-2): GAGVSQSPRYKVAKRGQDVALRCDPISGHVSLFWYQQALGQGPEFLTYFQNEAQLDKSGLPSDRFFAERPEGSVSTLKIQRTQQEDSAVYLCASSFEGYTFGSGTRLTVV.

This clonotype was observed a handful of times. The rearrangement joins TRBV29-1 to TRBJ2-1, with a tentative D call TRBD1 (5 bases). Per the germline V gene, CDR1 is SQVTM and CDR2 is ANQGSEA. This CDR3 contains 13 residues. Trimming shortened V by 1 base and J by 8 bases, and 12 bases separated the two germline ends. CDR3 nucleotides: TGCAGCGTTGAAGTTGGGGCAGGGTATGAGCAGTTCTTC. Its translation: CSVEVGAGYEQFF.

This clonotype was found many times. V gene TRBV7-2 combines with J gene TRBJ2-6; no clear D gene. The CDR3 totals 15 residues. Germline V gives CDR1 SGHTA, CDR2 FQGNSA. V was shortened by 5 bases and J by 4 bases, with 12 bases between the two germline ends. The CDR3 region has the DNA TGTGCCAGCAGCCCCCAGGCTTTGGGGGCCAACGTCCTGACTTTC. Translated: CASSPQALGANVLTF. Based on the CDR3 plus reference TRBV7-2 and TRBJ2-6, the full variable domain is GAGVSQSPSNKVTEKGKDVELRCDPISGHTALYWYRQSLGQGLEFLIYFQGNSAPDKSGLPSDRFSAERTGGSVSTLTIQRTQQEDSAVYLCASSPQALGANVLTFGAGSRLTVL.

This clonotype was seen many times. The CDR3 nucleotides are TGTGCCAGCAGCTTAGAAGCCAGTTACTATGGCTACACCTTC. Its translation is CASSLEASYYGYTF. This rearrangement joins TRBV7-6 to TRBJ1-2; D unresolved. The V and J ends lost 1 base and 3 bases respectively, with 9 bases between them. The CDR3 covers 14 residues. Germline assignment: CDR1 SGHVS and CDR2 FNYEAQ.

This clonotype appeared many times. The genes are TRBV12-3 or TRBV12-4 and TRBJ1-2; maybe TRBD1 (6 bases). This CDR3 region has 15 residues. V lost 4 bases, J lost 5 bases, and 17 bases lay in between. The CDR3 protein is CASSSRDKMPYGYTF. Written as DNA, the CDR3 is TGTGCCAGCAGTTCTCGGGACAAGATGCCGTATGGCTACACCTTC.